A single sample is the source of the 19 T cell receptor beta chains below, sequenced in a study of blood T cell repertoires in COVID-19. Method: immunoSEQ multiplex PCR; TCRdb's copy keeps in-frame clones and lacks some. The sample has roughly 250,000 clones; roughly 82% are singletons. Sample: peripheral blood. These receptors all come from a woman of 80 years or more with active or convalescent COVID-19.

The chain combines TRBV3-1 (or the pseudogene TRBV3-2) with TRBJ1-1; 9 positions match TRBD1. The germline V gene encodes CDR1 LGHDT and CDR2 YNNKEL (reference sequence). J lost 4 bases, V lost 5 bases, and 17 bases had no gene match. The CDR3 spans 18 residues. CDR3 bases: TGTGCCAGCAGCGCCGGGGACAGGGCGAGTCGGGTAGGCACTGAAGCTTTCTTT. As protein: CASSAGDRASRVGTEAFF.

The CDR3, as DNA: TGTGCCAGCGGAGATAGCGGGATGGGCTCCTACAATGAGCAGTTCTTC. Its translation: CASGDSGMGSYNEQFF. The rearrangement joins TRBV28 to TRBJ2-1; the match to TRBD2 covers 8 bases. The CDR3 extends over 16 amino acids. Germline V lookup: CDR1 MDHEN, CDR2 SYDVKM. Trimming cost V 8 bases and J 0 bases; bases outside gene matches: 9.

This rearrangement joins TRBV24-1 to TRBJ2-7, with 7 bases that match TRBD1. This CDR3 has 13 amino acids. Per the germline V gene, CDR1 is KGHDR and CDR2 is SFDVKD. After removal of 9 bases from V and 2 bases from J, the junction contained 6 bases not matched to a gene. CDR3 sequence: CATSPGQTYEQYF. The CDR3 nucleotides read TGTGCCACCTCCCCGGGACAGACCTACGAGCAGTACTTC.

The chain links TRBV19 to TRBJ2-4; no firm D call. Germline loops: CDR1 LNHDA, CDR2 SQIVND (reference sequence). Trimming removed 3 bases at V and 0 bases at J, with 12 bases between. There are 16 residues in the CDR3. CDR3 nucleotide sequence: TGTGCCAGTAGTATTGGGCAGATTATAGCCAAAAACATTCAGTACTTC. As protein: CASSIGQIIAKNIQYF.

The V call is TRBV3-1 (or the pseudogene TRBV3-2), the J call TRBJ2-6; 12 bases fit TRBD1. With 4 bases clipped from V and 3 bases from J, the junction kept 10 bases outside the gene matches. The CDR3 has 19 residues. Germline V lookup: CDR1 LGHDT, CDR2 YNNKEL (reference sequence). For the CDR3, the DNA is TGTGCCAGCAGCCTAACCTGGGGACAGGGGGCGAGTGGGGCCAACGTCCTGACTTTC. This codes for CASSLTWGQGASGANVLTF.

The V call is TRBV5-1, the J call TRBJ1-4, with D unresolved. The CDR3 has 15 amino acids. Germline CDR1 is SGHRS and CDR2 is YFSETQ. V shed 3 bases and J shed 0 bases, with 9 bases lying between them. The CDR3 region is CASSWRESTNEKLFF. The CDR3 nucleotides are TGCGCCAGCAGCTGGAGGGAGTCAACTAATGAAAAACTGTTTTTT.

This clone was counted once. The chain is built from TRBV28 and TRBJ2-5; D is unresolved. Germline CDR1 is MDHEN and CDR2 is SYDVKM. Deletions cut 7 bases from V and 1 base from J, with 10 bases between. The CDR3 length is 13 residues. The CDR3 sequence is CASTSEIQETQYF. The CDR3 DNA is TGTGCCAGCACCTCGGAGATCCAAGAGACCCAGTACTTC.

The DNA of the CDR3 is TGTGCCACCAGCAGGGGGACTAGCGGGAGAAATGAGCAGTTCTTC. Its translation: CATSRGTSGRNEQFF. V is TRBV15 and J is TRBJ2-1; TRBD2 aligns across 14 bases. V lost 3 bases, J lost 7 bases, and 2 bases stayed unmatched. The V gene's germline CDR1 is LNHNV and CDR2 YYDKDF (reference sequence). This CDR3 spans 15 amino acids.

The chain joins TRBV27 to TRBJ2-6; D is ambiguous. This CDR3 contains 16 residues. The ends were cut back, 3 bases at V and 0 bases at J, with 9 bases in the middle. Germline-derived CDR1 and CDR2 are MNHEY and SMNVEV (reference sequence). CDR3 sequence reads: CASSFQASSGANVLTF. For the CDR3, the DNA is TGTGCCAGCAGTTTCCAGGCGTCCTCTGGGGCCAACGTCCTGACTTTC. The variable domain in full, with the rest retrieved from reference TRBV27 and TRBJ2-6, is EAQVTQNPRYLITVTGKKLTVTCSQNMNHEYMSWYRQDPGLGLRQIYYSMNVEVTDKGDVPEGYKVSRKEKRNFPLILESPSPNQTSLYFCASSFQASSGANVLTFGAGSRLTVL.

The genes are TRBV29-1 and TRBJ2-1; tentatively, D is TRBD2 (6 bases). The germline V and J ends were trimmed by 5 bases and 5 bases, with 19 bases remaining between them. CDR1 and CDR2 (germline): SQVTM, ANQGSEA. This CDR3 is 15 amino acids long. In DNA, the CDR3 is TGCAGCGTTAAACGAGCGGGTGGCGGGAACAATGAGCAGTTCTTC. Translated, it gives CSVKRAGGGNNEQFF.

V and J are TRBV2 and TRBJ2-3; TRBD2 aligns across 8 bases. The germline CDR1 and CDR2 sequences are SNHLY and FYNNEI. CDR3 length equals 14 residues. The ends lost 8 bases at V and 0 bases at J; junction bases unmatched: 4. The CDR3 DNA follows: TGTGCCAGCTCCCAGCGGGGGAGCACAGATACGCAGTATTTT. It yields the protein CASSQRGSTDTQYF.

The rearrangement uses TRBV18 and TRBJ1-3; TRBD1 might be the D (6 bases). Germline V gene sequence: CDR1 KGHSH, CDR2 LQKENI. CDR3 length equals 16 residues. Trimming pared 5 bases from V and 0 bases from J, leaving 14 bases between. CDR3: CASSEIQGLSGNTIYF. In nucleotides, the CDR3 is TGTGCCAGCTCAGAGATACAGGGCCTCTCTGGAAACACCATATATTTT.

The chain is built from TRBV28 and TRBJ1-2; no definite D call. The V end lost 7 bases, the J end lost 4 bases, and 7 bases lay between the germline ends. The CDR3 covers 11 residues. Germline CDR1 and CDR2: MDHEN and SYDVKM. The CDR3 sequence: CASISGYGYTF. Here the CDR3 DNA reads TGTGCCAGCATCTCGGGCTATGGCTACACCTTC.

CDR3 amino acids: CATSPRTGGNTIYF. The DNA for the CDR3 is TGTGCCACCAGCCCTAGGACAGGGGGAAACACCATATATTTT. The chain links TRBV15 to TRBJ1-3, with 8 bases matching TRBD1. The CDR3 is 14 residues long. Germline V lookup: CDR1 LNHNV, CDR2 YYDKDF (reference sequence). Losses at the gene ends were 5 bases for V and 4 bases for J; bases not matched to a gene: 4.

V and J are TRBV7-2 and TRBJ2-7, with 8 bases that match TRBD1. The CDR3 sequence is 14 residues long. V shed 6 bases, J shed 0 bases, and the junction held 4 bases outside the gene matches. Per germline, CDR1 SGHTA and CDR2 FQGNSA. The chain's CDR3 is CASSFTGGSYEQYF. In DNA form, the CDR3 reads TGTGCCAGCAGTTTTACAGGGGGCTCCTACGAGCAGTACTTC.

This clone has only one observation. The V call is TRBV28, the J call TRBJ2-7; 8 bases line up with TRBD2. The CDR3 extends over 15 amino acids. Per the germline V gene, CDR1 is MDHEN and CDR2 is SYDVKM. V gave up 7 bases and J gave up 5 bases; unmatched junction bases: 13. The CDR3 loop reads CASTSGTRNSHEQYF. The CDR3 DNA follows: TGTGCCAGCACCTCCGGGACTAGGAATAGTCACGAGCAGTACTTC.

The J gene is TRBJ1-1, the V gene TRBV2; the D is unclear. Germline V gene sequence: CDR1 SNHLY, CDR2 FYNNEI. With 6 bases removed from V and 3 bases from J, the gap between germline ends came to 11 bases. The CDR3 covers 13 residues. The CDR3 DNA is TGTGCCAGCAGAGTCGACACGTACACTGAAGCTTTCTTT. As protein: CASRVDTYTEAFF.

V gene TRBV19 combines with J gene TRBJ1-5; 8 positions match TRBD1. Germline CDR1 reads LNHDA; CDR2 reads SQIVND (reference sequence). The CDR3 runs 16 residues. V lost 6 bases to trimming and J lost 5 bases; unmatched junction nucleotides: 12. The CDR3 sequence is CASRPGQEAWYQPQHF. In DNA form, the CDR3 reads TGTGCCAGTAGGCCGGGACAGGAGGCTTGGTATCAGCCCCAGCATTTT.

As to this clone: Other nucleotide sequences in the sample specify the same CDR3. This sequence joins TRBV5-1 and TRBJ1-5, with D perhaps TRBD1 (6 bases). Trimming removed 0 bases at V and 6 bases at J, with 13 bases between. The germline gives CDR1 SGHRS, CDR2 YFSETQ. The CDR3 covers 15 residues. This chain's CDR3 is CASSLASGVGQPQHF. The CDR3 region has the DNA TGCGCCAGCAGCTTGGCCTCAGGGGTGGGTCAGCCCCAGCATTTT. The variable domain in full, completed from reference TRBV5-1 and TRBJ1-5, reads KAGVTQTPRYLIKTRGQQVTLSCSPISGHRSVSWYQQTPGQGLQFLFEYFSETQRNKGNFPGRFSGRQFSNSRSEMNVSTLELGDSALYLCASSLASGVGQPQHFGDGTRLSIL.